This T cell receptor (beta chain) was recorded in a study of cytomegalovirus exposure and HLA in healthy donors. Whole-study results and caveats: The majority of TCR sequences were rare, yet some public TCRs appeared in many donors.

Vbeta (60) and Jbeta (13) primers were used in the PCR. Only in-frame clones appear in the TCRdb table, and some are missing; sequencing was by immunoSEQ multiplex PCR. The sample lists some 95,000 clones; 65% to 80% were seen once. The V end lost 5 bases, the J end lost 3 bases, and 16 bases lay between the germline ends. The CDR3 extends over 15 amino acids. Germline CDR1 SGHTA, CDR2 FQGNSA. Concerning this clone: Its antigen is unidentified.

This TCR derives from a woman aged 18-29 years in good health and CMV-seropositive. Sequenced material: PBMCs. The rearrangement links TRBV7-2 to TRBJ1-2; tentative D call: TRBD1 (6 bases). The CDR3 nucleotides read TGTGCCAGCAGCCAAGCGGGGGGCGAGGACTATGGCTACACCTTC. This gives the protein CASSQAGGEDYGYTF.